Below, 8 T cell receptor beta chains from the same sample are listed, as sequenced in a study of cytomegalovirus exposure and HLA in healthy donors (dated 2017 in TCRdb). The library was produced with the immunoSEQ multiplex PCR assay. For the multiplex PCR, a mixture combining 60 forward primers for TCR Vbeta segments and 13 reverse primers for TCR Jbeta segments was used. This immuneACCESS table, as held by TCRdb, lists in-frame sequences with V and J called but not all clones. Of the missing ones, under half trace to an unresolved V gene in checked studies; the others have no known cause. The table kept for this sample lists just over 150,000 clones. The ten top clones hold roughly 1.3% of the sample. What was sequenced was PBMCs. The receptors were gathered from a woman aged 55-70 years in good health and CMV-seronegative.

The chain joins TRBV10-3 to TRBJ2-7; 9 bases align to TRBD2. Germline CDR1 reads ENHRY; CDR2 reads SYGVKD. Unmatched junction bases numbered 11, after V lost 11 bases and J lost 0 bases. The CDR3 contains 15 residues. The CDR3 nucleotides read TGTGCCCCGAAGGGTCTAGCGGGGCTCTCCTACGAGCAGTACTTC. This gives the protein CAPKGLAGLSYEQYF.

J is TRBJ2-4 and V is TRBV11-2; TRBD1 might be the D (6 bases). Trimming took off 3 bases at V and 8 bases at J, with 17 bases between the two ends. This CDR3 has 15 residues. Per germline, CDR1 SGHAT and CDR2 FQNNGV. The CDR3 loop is CASSFLQGLTDIQYF. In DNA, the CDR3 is TGTGCCAGCAGCTTTCTACAGGGTCTTACGGACATTCAGTACTTC.

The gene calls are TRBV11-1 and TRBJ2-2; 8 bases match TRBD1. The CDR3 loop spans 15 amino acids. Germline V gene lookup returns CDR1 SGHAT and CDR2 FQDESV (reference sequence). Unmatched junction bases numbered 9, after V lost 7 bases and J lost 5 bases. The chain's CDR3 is CASTHATGGTGELFF. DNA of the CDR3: TGTGCCAGCACCCATGCCACAGGGGGAACCGGGGAGCTGTTTTTT.

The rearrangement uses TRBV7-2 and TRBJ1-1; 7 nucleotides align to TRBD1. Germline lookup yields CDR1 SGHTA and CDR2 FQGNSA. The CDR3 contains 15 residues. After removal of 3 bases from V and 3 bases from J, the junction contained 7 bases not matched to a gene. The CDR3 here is CASSFYSTGYTEAFF. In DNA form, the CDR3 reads TGTGCCAGCAGCTTTTACTCGACAGGGTACACTGAAGCTTTCTTT.

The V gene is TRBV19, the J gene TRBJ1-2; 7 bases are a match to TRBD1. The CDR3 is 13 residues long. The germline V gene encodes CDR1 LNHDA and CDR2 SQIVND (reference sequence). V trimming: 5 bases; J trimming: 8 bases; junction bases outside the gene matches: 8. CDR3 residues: CASSYNDRDGYTF. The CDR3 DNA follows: TGTGCCAGTAGTTACAATGACAGGGACGGCTACACCTTC.

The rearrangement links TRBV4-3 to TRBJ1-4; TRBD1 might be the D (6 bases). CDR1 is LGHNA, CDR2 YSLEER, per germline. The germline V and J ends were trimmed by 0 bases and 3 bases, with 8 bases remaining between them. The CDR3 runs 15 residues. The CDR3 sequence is CASSQEGAANEKLFF. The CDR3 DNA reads TGCGCCAGCAGCCAAGAGGGGGCGGCTAATGAAAAACTGTTTTTT.

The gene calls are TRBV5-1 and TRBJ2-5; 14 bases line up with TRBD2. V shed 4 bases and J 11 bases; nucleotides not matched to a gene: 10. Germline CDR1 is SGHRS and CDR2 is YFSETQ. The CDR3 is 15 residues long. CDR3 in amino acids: CASSPGTSGSGEQYF. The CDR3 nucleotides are TGCGCCAGCAGCCCCGGGACTAGCGGGAGTGGGGAGCAGTACTTC.

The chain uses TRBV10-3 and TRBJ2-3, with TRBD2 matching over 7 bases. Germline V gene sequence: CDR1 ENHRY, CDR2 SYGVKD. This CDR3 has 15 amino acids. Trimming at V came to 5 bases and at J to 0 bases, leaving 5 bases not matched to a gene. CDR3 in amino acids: CAISPSGLSTDTQYF. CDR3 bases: TGTGCCATCAGTCCTAGCGGACTAAGCACAGATACGCAGTATTTT.